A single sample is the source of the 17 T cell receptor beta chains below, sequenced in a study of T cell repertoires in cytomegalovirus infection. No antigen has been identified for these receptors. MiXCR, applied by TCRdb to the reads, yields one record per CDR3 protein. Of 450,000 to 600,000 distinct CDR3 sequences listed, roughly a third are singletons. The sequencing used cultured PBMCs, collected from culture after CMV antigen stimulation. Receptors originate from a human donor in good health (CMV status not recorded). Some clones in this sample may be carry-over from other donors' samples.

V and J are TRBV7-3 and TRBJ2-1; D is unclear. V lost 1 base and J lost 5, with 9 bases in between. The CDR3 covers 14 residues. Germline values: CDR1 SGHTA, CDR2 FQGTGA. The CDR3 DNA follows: TGTGCCAGCAGCTTAAAGGCCAGCCACAATGAGCAGTTCTTC. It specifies CASSLKASHNEQFF.

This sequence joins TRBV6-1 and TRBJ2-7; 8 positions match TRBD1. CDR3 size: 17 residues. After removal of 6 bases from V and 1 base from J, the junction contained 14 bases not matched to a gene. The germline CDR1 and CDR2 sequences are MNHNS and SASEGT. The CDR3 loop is CASSPTTRTGRSYEQYF. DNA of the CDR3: TGTGCCAGCAGCCCAACCACGCGGACAGGGAGGTCCTACGAGCAGTACTTC.

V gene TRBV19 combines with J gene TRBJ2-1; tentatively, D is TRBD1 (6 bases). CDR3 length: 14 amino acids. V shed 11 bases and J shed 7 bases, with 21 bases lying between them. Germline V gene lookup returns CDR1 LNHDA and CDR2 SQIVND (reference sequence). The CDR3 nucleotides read TGTGCCGGGGTGCGCCAGGGGTTCTCTAATGAGCAGTTCTTC. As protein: CAGVRQGFSNEQFF. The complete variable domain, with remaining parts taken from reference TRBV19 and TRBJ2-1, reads DGGITQSPKYLFRKEGQNVTLSCEQNLNHDAMYWYRQDPGQGLRLIYYSQIVNDFQKGDIAEGYSVSREKKESFPLTVTSAQKNPTAFYLCAGVRQGFSNEQFFGPGTRLTVL.

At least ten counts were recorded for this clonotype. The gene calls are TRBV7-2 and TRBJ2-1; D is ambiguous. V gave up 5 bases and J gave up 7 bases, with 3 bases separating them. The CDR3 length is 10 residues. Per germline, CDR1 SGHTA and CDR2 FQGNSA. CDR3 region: CASSQNEQFF. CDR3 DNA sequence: TGTGCCAGCAGCCAGAATGAGCAGTTCTTC.

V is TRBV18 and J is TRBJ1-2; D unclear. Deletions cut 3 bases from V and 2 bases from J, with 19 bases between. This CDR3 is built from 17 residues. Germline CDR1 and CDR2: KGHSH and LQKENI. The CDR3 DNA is TGTGCCAGCTCACCCGACACCCTTAGCTCCCGGAACTATGGCTACACCTTC. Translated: CASSPDTLSSRNYGYTF.

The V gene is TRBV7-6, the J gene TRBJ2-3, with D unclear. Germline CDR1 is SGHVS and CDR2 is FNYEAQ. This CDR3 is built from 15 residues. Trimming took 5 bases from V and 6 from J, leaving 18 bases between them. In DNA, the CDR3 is TGTGCCAGCAGCAAAGGTTCAGGTCGCGCGGATACGCAGTATTTT. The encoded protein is CASSKGSGRADTQYF. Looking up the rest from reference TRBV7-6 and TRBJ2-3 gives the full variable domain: GAGVSQSPRYKVTKRGQDVALRCDPISGHVSLYWYRQALGQGPEFLTYFNYEAQQDKSGLPNDRFSAERPEGSISTLTIQRTEQRDSAMYRCASSKGSGRADTQYFGPGTRLTVL.

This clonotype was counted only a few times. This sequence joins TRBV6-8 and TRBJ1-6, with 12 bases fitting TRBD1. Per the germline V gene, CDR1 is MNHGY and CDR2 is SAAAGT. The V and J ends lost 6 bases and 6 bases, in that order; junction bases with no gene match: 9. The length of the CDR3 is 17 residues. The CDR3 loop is CASRRDRGHQSNSPLHF. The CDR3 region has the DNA TGTGCCAGCAGGCGGGACAGGGGGCACCAGAGTAATTCACCCCTCCACTTT.

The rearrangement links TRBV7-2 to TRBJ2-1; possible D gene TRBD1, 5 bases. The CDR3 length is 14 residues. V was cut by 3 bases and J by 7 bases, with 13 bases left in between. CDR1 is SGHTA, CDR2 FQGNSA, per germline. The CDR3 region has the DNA TGTGCCAGCAGCTTTGGCAGGGTTGCGAATGAGCAGTTCTTC. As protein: CASSFGRVANEQFF.

The CDR3 DNA sequence: TGTGCCAGCAGCTCGTGGGGCCGAAACAATGAGCAGTTCTTC. Translated: CASSSWGRNNEQFF. The V call is TRBV7-6, the J call TRBJ2-1; D perhaps matches TRBD1 (5 bases). Germline CDR1 and CDR2: SGHVS and FNYEAQ. The CDR3 is 14 amino acids. The germline V and J ends were trimmed by 4 bases and 5 bases, with 12 bases remaining between them.

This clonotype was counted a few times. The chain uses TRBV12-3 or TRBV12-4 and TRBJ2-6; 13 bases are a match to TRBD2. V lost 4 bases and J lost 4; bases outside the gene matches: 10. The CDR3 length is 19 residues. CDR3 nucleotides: TGTGCCAGCAGTTCCGGCGGACTAGCGGGAGTGGCAGGGGCCAACGTCCTGACTTTC. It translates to CASSSGGLAGVAGANVLTF.

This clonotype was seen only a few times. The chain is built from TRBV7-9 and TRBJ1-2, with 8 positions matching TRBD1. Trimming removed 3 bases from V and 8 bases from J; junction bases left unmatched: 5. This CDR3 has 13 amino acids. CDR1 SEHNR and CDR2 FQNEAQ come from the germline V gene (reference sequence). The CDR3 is CASSFGQGGGYTF. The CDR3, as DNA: TGTGCCAGCAGCTTCGGACAGGGTGGAGGCTACACCTTC.

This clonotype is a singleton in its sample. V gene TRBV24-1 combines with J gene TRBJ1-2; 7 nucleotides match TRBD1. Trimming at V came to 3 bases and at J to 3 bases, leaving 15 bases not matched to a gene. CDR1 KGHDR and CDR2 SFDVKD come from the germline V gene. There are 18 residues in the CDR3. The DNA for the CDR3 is TGTGCCACCAGTGATCCGACCGGGACAGAAGCTTCTTACTATGGCTACACCTTC. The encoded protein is CATSDPTGTEASYYGYTF.

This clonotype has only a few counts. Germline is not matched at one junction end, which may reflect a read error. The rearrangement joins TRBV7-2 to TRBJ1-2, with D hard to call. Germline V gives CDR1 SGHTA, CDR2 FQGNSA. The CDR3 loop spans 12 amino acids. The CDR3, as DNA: TGTGCCAGCAGCCTAGCAGTGGGTGGCTACACCTTC. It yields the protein CASSLAVGGYTF.

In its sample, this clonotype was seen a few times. CDR3 in amino acids: CASSQRQGSVTDTQYF. The CDR3 nucleotides are TGTGCCAGCAGCCAACGACAGGGGTCAGTCACAGATACGCAGTATTTT. The gene calls are TRBV6-2 or TRBV6-3 and TRBJ2-3; 8 nucleotides line up with TRBD1. Per the germline V gene, CDR1 is MNHEY and CDR2 is SVGEGT. This CDR3 is built from 16 residues. V was pared by 6 bases and J by 2 bases, with 10 bases of the junction left unmatched.

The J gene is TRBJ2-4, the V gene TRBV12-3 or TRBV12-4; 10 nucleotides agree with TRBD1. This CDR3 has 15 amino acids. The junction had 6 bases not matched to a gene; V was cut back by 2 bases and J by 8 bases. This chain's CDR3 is CASSLLVGTGDIQYF. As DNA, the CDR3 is TGTGCCAGCAGTTTATTGGTGGGGACAGGGGACATTCAGTACTTC.

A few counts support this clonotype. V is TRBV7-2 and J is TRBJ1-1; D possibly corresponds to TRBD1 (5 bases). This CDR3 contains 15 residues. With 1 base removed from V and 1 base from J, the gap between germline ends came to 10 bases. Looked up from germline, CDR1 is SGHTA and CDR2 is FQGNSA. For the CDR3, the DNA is TGTGCCAGCAGCTTAGAGGGGCTTCGGAACACTGAAGCTTTCTTT. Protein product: CASSLEGLRNTEAFF.

CDR3 region: CSVGIIQETQYF. As DNA, the CDR3 is TGCAGCGTCGGGATTATCCAAGAGACCCAGTACTTC. The chain links TRBV29-1 to TRBJ2-5; weak D call: TRBD2 (5 bases). V shed 6 bases and J shed 1 base, with 9 bases lying between them. Germline CDR1 is SQVTM and CDR2 is ANQGSEA. This CDR3 is built from 12 residues.